The present entry profiles one T cell receptor (beta chain) with its context. The data derive from a study of CD8+CD57+ T cells in acquired aplastic anemia. The junction had 15 bases not matched to a gene; V was cut back by 5 bases and J by 9 bases. The CDR3 has 16 residues. Germline V gene data show CDR1 as SEHNR and CDR2 as FQNEAQ (reference sequence). The study profiled TCR beta VDJ and CDR3 using genomic DNA as template. MiXCR, applied by TCRdb to the reads, yields one record per CDR3 protein. This table has about 420,000 distinct CDR3 sequences, just under 70% appearing once. The specimen was sorted CD4+, CD8+, or CD8+CD57+ T cells (not recorded which) from PBMCs. The chain joins TRBV7-9 to TRBJ1-5; 8 bases are a match to TRBD1. The clonotype originates from a human donor in good health, serving as a control. The CDR3 loop reads CASSLGGQVGGRPQHF. The CDR3 DNA is TGTGCCAGCAGCCTAGGGGGACAGGTAGGCGGTCGGCCCCAGCATTTT.